The next 9 T cell receptor beta chains were all read from a single sample in a study of naive and memory T cell subsets. Both TRBC1 and TRBC2 were covered by a beta constant-region primer of two equimolar oligonucleotides. Ligated cDNA was amplified by four rounds of PCR with nested alpha and beta constant-region primers and SP2. TCRdb called the UMI-ligation and nested PCR reads again in MiXCR, with one record for every CDR3 protein. The sample records over 110,000 distinct CDR3 sequences, under 25% being singletons. Study observations and caveats: A few larger clonotypes appeared in naive repertoires, especially CD8, possibly memory cells re-expressing CD45RA.

No antigen has been identified for these receptors. The specimen was naive CD8+ T cells from blood. The receptors stem from a human donor in good health.

The V gene is TRBV6-1, the J gene TRBJ1-2; weak D call: TRBD1 (6 bases). Deletions cut 5 bases from V and 7 bases from J, with 14 bases between. The CDR3 spans 13 residues. The germline gives CDR1 MNHNS, CDR2 SASEGT. The CDR3 DNA reads as TGTGCCAGCAGTCCACTGGGGGCAGGTGGCTACACCTTC. It encodes CASSPLGAGGYTF.

This clonotype was detected only a few times. The V gene is TRBV15, the J gene TRBJ2-1, with 8 nucleotides matching TRBD1. Losses at the gene ends were 4 bases for V and 3 bases for J; bases not matched to a gene: 5. CDR3 size: 15 residues. The germline gives CDR1 LNHNV, CDR2 YYDKDF (reference sequence). The CDR3 DNA reads TGTGCCACCAGCATAACAGGGGGGATCTACAATGAGCAGTTCTTC. The encoded protein is CATSITGGIYNEQFF.

The chain employs TRBV7-8 and TRBJ1-1, with D unclear. This CDR3 comprises 14 residues. Trimming took off 3 bases at V and 0 bases at J, with 8 bases between the two ends. Germline V gives CDR1 SGHVS, CDR2 FQNEAQ. DNA of the CDR3: TGTGCCAGCAGCTTCAGGACCTTGAACACTGAAGCTTTCTTT. Residues: CASSFRTLNTEAFF. Based on the CDR3 plus reference TRBV7-8 and TRBJ1-1, the full variable domain is GAGVSQSPRYKVAKRGQDVALRCDPISGHVSLFWYQQALGQGPEFLTYFQNEAQLDKSGLPSDRFFAERPEGSVSTLKIQRTQQEDSAVYLCASSFRTLNTEAFFGQGTRLTVV.

This clonotype was recorded at least ten times. J is TRBJ2-3 and V is TRBV29-1; 12 bases agree with TRBD2. The CDR3 extends over 14 amino acids. Unmatched junction bases numbered 0, after V lost 0 bases and J lost 5 bases. CDR1 and CDR2 (germline): SQVTM, ANQGSEA. In nucleotides, the CDR3 is TGCAGCGTTGAAGAGGGACTAGCGGGAGATACGCAGTATTTT. It yields the protein CSVEEGLAGDTQYF.

The chain uses TRBV28 and TRBJ1-4; D might be TRBD1 (5 bases). This CDR3 region has 14 residues. Germline V gives CDR1 MDHEN, CDR2 SYDVKM. The V end lost 5 bases, the J end lost 5 bases, and 12 bases lay between the germline ends. As DNA, the CDR3 is TGTGCCAGCAGTATTGTATCAGGGAATGAAAAACTGTTTTTT. Translation: CASSIVSGNEKLFF. Supplemented by reference TRBV28 and TRBJ1-4, the full variable domain reads DVKVTQSSRYLVKRTGEKVFLECVQDMDHENMFWYRQDPGLGLRLIYFSYDVKMKEKGDIPEGYSVSREKKERFSLILESASTNQTSMYLCASSIVSGNEKLFFGSGTQLSVL.

The sample holds a few counts of this clonotype. The chain combines TRBV6-1 with TRBJ2-3; D is undetermined. Germline V gene lookup returns CDR1 MNHNS and CDR2 SASEGT. V was clipped by 2 bases and J by 4 bases, with 16 bases between them. The CDR3 runs to 16 residues. The CDR3 DNA follows: TGTGCCAGCAGTGAATGGGCCTCAGATAGGGCAGATACGCAGTATTTT. This gives the protein CASSEWASDRADTQYF.

This clonotype was seen a handful of times. The chain links TRBV20-1 to TRBJ2-1; D call uncertain. This CDR3 has 15 amino acids. Trimming took 3 bases from V and 8 from J, leaving 20 bases between them. Germline V lookup: CDR1 DFQATT, CDR2 SNEGSKA (reference sequence). The CDR3 sequence: CSASTLGYLADEQFF. CDR3 DNA: TGCAGTGCTAGTACCCTAGGCTACCTTGCGGATGAGCAGTTCTTC.

This clonotype appeared many times. The rearrangement joins TRBV28 to TRBJ1-5; 8 positions match TRBD1. After removal of 5 bases from V and 4 bases from J, the junction contained 7 bases not matched to a gene. Germline CDR1 and CDR2: MDHEN and SYDVKM. The CDR3 spans 15 residues. The chain's CDR3 is CASSTPRTGNQPQHF. The CDR3 nucleotides read TGTGCCAGCAGTACTCCCCGGACAGGGAATCAGCCCCAGCATTTT.

V and J are TRBV6-2 or TRBV6-3 and TRBJ2-1, with D unresolved. Between the trimmed V and J ends, which lost 6 bases and 5 bases, there was a span of 14 bases. This CDR3 has 14 amino acids. Per the germline V gene, CDR1 is MNHEY and CDR2 is SVGEGT. CDR3 amino acids: CASSQGPSHNEQFF. The CDR3 nucleotides are TGTGCCAGCAGCCAAGGGCCCTCTCACAATGAGCAGTTCTTC.